This T cell receptor (beta chain) derives from a study of T-cell memory formation after mild COVID-19. Constant-segment primers served in 5'RACE that generated TCR alpha and TCR beta cDNA libraries bearing sample barcodes and UMIs. TCRdb re-called the 5' RACE reads through MiXCR, storing one row per CDR3 protein. The data contain over 30,000 distinct CDR3 sequences, about an eighth of them singletons. CDR1 is SEHNR and CDR2 is FQNEAQ in the germline V gene (reference sequence). Trimming removed 1 base at V and 1 base at J, with 7 bases between. The CDR3 extends over 14 amino acids. This clonotype was observed at least ten times. Its target is not known. Study findings and constraints: Those CD4+ clones that contracted were mainly in CM and EM (CD8+ ones in EMRA).

V and J are TRBV7-9 and TRBJ1-1; no clear D gene. The TCR sequence derives from a man younger than 35 who had mild COVID-19 (a few samples of this study predate the infection). Cell type and time point are not known. Sequences were obtained from PBMCs or a T cell subset sorted from them (not recorded which). The DNA of the CDR3 is TGTGCCAGCAGCTTAGGGCAGGAGAACACTGAAGCTTTCTTT. Protein sequence: CASSLGQENTEAFF.